This T cell receptor (beta chain) was observed in a study of T cells in localized non-small cell lung cancer. Study results and caveats: Increased T cell density in blood showed an association with longer overall survival. The study found T cell clonality highest in uninvolved adjacent lung, above tumor. The appearance of a median approximately 60 of the top 100 tumor clones was seen in adjacent lung.

Turning to this clone: Antigen unknown.

Sequenced by immunoSEQ multiplex PCR; TCRdb stores in-frame clones only, minus some. This sample has about 52,000 clones, with 70% to 90% found just once. V gave up 1 base and J gave up 8 bases, with 11 bases separating them. Germline V lookup: CDR1 WNHNN, CDR2 SYGVQD (reference sequence). The CDR3 sequence is 14 residues long. J is TRBJ2-2 and V is TRBV10-1; D remains unclear. The specimen comprised PBMCs, sampled before any cancer treatment. This TCR came from a female donor with stage II lung adenocarcinoma. The CDR3 is CASSEFAAVGELFF. The CDR3 nucleotides are TGCGCCAGCAGTGAGTTTGCAGCCGTAGGGGAGCTGTTTTTT.